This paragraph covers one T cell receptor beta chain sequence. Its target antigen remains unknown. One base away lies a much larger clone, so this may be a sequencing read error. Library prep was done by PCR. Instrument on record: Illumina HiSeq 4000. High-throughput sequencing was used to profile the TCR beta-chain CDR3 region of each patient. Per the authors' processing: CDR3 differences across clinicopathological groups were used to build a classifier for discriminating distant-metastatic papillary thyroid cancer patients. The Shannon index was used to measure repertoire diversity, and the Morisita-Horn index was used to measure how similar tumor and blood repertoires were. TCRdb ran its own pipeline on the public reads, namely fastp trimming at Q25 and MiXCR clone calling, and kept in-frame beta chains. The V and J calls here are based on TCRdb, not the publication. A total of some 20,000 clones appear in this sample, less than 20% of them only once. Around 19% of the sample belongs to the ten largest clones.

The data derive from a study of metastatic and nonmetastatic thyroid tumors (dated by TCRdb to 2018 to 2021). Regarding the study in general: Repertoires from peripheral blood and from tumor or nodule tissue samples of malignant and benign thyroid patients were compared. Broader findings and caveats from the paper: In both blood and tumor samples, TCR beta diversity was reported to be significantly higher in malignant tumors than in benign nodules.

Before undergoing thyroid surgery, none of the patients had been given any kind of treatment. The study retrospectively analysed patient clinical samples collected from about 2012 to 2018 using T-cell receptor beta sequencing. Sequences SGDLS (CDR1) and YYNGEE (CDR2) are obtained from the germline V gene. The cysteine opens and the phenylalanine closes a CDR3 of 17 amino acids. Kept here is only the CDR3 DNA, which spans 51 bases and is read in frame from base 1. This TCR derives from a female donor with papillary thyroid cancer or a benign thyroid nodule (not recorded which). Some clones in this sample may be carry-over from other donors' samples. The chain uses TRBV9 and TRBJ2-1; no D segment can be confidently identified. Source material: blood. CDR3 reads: CASSVGHDSFLGNGQFF. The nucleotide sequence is TGTGCCAGCAGCGTAGGTCATGACTCCTTTTTGGGGAATGGGCAGTTCTTC.